Below, 20 T cell receptor beta chains from the same sample are listed, as sequenced in a study of blood T cell repertoires in COVID-19. Sequencing was performed with immunoSEQ multiplex PCR; in TCRdb, only in-frame clones are kept and a portion is missing. The sample carries approximately 53,000 clones, roughly 80% recorded once. Sequenced: PBMCs or T cells enriched from blood (not recorded which). All receptors derive from a woman in her fifties or sixties with acute COVID-19.

The rearrangement joins TRBV7-2 to TRBJ1-2; 8 bases align to TRBD1. The CDR3 is 13 amino acids. The V and J ends lost 6 bases and 4 bases, in that order; junction bases with no gene match: 4. Germline V gives CDR1 SGHTA, CDR2 FQGNSA. For the CDR3, the DNA is TGTGCCAGCAGTCCTCAGGGGGCCTATGGCTACACCTTC. Its translation: CASSPQGAYGYTF.

This rearrangement joins TRBV7-2 to TRBJ2-7; D is possibly TRBD2 (5 bases). Trimming took 4 bases from V and 2 from J, leaving 12 bases between them. CDR3 size: 14 residues. Germline lookup yields CDR1 SGHTA and CDR2 FQGNSA. CDR3 coding DNA: TGTGCCAGCAGCTCTCCGGGGTTTACCTACGAGCAGTACTTC. Translated: CASSSPGFTYEQYF.

DNA for the CDR3: TGTGCCAGCAGCCAAGGGTTCAGGGGACAGACCCAGTACTTC. Its translation is CASSQGFRGQTQYF. This sequence joins TRBV3-1 (or the pseudogene TRBV3-2) and TRBJ2-5; a weak D match, TRBD1 (6 bases). The CDR3 consists of 14 residues. V was pared by 1 base and J by 6 bases, with 12 bases between. Germline lookup yields CDR1 LGHDT and CDR2 YNNKEL (reference sequence).

The chain links TRBV5-1 to TRBJ2-5; D is perhaps TRBD1 (6 bases). Germline V gene sequence: CDR1 SGHRS, CDR2 YFSETQ. The V gene lost 3 bases and the J gene lost 5 bases, with 20 bases spanning the gap. The CDR3 is made up of 16 amino acids. CDR3 in amino acids: CASSSARGTKWETQYF. CDR3 bases: TGCGCCAGCAGCTCAGCCAGGGGAACGAAGTGGGAGACCCAGTACTTC.

This sequence joins TRBV6-5 and TRBJ2-1; D not resolved. The germline V and J ends were trimmed by 2 bases and 0 bases, with 8 bases remaining between them. CDR3 length: 15 residues. Per germline, CDR1 MNHEY and CDR2 SVGAGI. Here the CDR3 DNA reads TGTGCCAGCAGTTACGAGGCGAGCTCCTACAATGAGCAGTTCTTC. Residues: CASSYEASSYNEQFF.

The chain carries TRBV3-1 (or the pseudogene TRBV3-2) and TRBJ1-1; the match to TRBD1 covers 9 bases. There are 16 residues in the CDR3. Germline-derived CDR1 and CDR2 are LGHDT and YNNKEL (reference sequence). The V segment lost 1 base and the J segment 0 bases; nucleotides outside the gene matches: 3. CDR3 nucleotides: TGTGCCAGCAGCCAAGGAGGGACAGGGTTGAACACTGAAGCTTTCTTT. The encoded protein is CASSQGGTGLNTEAFF.

This chain uses TRBV6-1 with TRBJ1-6; a weak D match, TRBD1 (6 bases). The V and J ends lost 3 bases and 10 bases respectively, with 13 bases between them. The germline CDR1 and CDR2 sequences are MNHNS and SASEGT. This CDR3 spans 14 amino acids. Written as DNA, the CDR3 is TGTGCCAGCAGTGAGGGGGCAAGCCCCTCACCCCTCCACTTT. It specifies CASSEGASPSPLHF.

This sequence joins TRBV12-3 or TRBV12-4 and TRBJ1-1; D uncertain. The V end lost 7 bases, the J end lost 4 bases, and 13 bases lay between the germline ends. The CDR3 is 13 amino acids. In DNA, the CDR3 is TGTGCCAGCAAATCGTGGGGAGGCACTGAAGCTTTCTTT. This gives the protein CASKSWGGTEAFF.

The V gene is TRBV11-3, the J gene TRBJ2-1; TRBD2 agrees at 10 bases. The CDR3 spans 15 residues. CDR1 SGHNT and CDR2 YENEEA come from the germline V gene. J gave up 5 bases and V 7 bases, and 8 bases lay outside the gene matches. CDR3 loop: CASKSGTSVHNEQFF. The CDR3 bases are TGTGCCAGCAAATCCGGGACTAGCGTCCACAATGAGCAGTTCTTC.

The V and J genes are TRBV4-1 and TRBJ2-7; D not certain. V lost 0 bases and J lost 1, with 13 bases in between. CDR3 length: 16 residues. Germline assignment: CDR1 MGHRA and CDR2 YSYEKL. The CDR3 nucleotides are TGCGCCAGCAGCCAAGATTCATTGGGCAGGTCCTACGAGCAGTACTTC. Its protein product is CASSQDSLGRSYEQYF.

The chain has TRBV30 and TRBJ2-7; D possibly corresponds to TRBD1 (5 bases). Trimming removed 0 bases from V and 1 base from J, with 13 bases in between. Germline V CDR1 and CDR2: GTSNPN, SVGIG (reference sequence). This CDR3 contains 15 residues. The CDR3 loop reads CAWSVVGRNSYEQYF. CDR3 sequence (DNA): TGTGCCTGGAGTGTAGTGGGGCGGAATTCCTACGAGCAGTACTTC. Full variable domain (remainder filled in from reference TRBV30 and TRBJ2-7): SQTIHQWPATLVQPVGSPLSLECTVEGTSNPNLYWYRQAAGRGLQLLFYSVGIGQISSEVPQNLSASRPQDRQFILSSKKLLLSDSGFYLCAWSVVGRNSYEQYFGPGTRLTVT.

The rearrangement uses TRBV6-1 and TRBJ2-6, with unresolved D. This CDR3 has 16 amino acids. With 0 bases removed from V and 3 bases from J, the gap between germline ends came to 9 bases. Germline lookup yields CDR1 MNHNS and CDR2 SASEGT. CDR3 protein: CASSEAAFNGANVLTF. In DNA form, the CDR3 reads TGTGCCAGCAGTGAAGCGGCTTTTAATGGGGCCAACGTCCTGACTTTC.

The J gene is TRBJ2-7, the V gene TRBV29-1, with TRBD1 as a possible D gene (5 bases). From germline, CDR1 is SQVTM and CDR2 ANQGSEA. This CDR3 region has 12 residues. The V end was cut by 4 bases, the J end by 2 bases, with 9 bases between. CDR3 in DNA: TGCAGCGTTGTGGACAAACCCTACGAGCAGTACTTC. Encoded protein: CSVVDKPYEQYF.

This chain links TRBV19 with TRBJ1-2, with TRBD1 identical over 7 bases. V dropped 4 bases and J dropped 2; count of bases not matched to a gene: 7. The CDR3 runs to 15 residues. CDR1 is LNHDA and CDR2 is SQIVND in the germline V gene (reference sequence). The CDR3 loop is CASSTPGQLNYGYTF. CDR3 bases: TGTGCCAGTAGTACCCCGGGACAGTTGAACTATGGCTACACCTTC.

The rearrangement uses TRBV2 and TRBJ1-2, with TRBD1 identical over 7 bases. Germline V gene lookup returns CDR1 SNHLY and CDR2 FYNNEI. Losses at the gene ends were 2 bases for V and 5 bases for J; bases not matched to a gene: 5. This CDR3 has 14 residues. The CDR3 spells CASSERTGSYGYTF. CDR3 nucleotide sequence: TGTGCCAGCAGTGAAAGGACAGGCTCTTATGGCTACACCTTC.

The V gene is TRBV4-2, the J gene TRBJ1-2; the D is unclear. CDR1 and CDR2 from the germline V gene are LGHNA and YNFKEQ. Trimming took off 0 bases at V and 4 bases at J, with 9 bases between the two ends. The CDR3 runs 14 residues. CDR3 coding DNA: TGTGCCAGCAGCCAAGAAGAACACAGCTATGGCTACACCTTC. Translating gives CASSQEEHSYGYTF.

The chain couples TRBV7-8 to TRBJ2-5; TRBD2 matches at 12 bases. The CDR3 has 16 residues. Trimming cost V 5 bases and J 4 bases; bases outside gene matches: 8. Germline V gene data show CDR1 as SGHVS and CDR2 as FQNEAQ. The CDR3 DNA sequence: TGTGCCAGCAGCCCGCTAGCGGGGGGGCCGGGAGAGACCCAGTACTTC. Its translation: CASSPLAGGPGETQYF.

V usage is TRBV28 and J usage is TRBJ1-2; possible D gene TRBD1, 6 bases. V gave up 7 bases and J gave up 0 bases, with 12 bases separating them. This CDR3 has 14 residues. Per germline, CDR1 MDHEN and CDR2 SYDVKM. The chain's CDR3 is CASTLTGTNYGYTF. CDR3 in DNA: TGTGCCAGCACCCTGACAGGCACTAACTATGGCTACACCTTC.

This sequence joins TRBV6-5 and TRBJ1-4; perhaps TRBD1 as D (6 bases). Germline V lookup: CDR1 MNHEY, CDR2 SVGAGI. CDR3 size: 12 residues. Trimming left V 6 bases short and J 14 bases short, with 16 bases between. CDR3 protein: CASSRDGQRLFF. The CDR3 DNA sequence: TGTGCCAGCAGCCGGGACGGACAGCGGCTGTTTTTT.

In DNA form, the CDR3 reads TGTGCCAGCTCGGCCGGAGGGGTCCCGAACACTGAAGCTTTCTTT. Its protein product is CASSAGGVPNTEAFF. V usage is TRBV18 and J usage is TRBJ1-1; perhaps TRBD1 as D (5 bases). Per the germline V gene, CDR1 is KGHSH and CDR2 is LQKENI. The ends were cut back, 6 bases at V and 1 base at J, with 15 bases in the middle. The CDR3 contains 15 residues.